What follows are 20 T cell receptor beta chains derived from one specimen sequenced in a study of technical replicates of blood from four donors. The assay was immunoSEQ multiplex PCR, and TCRdb's table has in-frame clones only and misses some. Of fewer than 100,000 clones listed, just under 95% were seen once; the top ten hold over 0.25%. Material: T cells isolated from PBMCs. These receptors originate from a human donor in good health.

Only a few counts were recorded for this clone. This chain connects TRBV10-3 to TRBJ1-2; no reliable D call. Trimming took off 3 bases at V and 4 bases at J, with 9 bases between the two ends. CDR3 length: 13 amino acids. CDR1 and CDR2 from the germline V gene are ENHRY and SYGVKD. This CDR3 is CAISDADFYGYTF. As DNA, the CDR3 is TGTGCCATCAGTGATGCAGACTTCTATGGCTACACCTTC.

CDR3 DNA sequence: TGTGCCAGCAGCTTAAGACGGGAGGTCGTCAAGATGTACGAGCAGTACTTC. Encoded protein: CASSLRREVVKMYEQYF. J is TRBJ2-7 and V is TRBV7-4; 7 nucleotides match TRBD2. The V segment lost 2 bases and the J segment 4 bases; nucleotides outside the gene matches: 14. Germline CDR1 and CDR2: SGHVT and SQSDAQ. This CDR3 contains 17 residues. Drawing the rest from reference TRBV7-4 and TRBJ2-7, the complete variable domain is GAGVSQSPRYKVAKRGRDVALRCDSISGHVTLYWYRQTLGQGSEVLTYSQSDAQRDKSGRPSGRFSAERPERSVSTLKIQRTEQGDSAVYLCASSLRREVVKMYEQYFGPGTRLTVT.

The V gene is TRBV7-6, the J gene TRBJ2-2, with 7 positions matching TRBD2. This CDR3 is built from 15 residues. From germline, CDR1 is SGHVS and CDR2 FNYEAQ. V lost 10 bases to trimming and J lost 7 bases; unmatched junction nucleotides: 15. The CDR3 is CATLSATGGVGELFF. CDR3 in DNA: TGTGCCACCCTCTCGGCCACTGGGGGGGTCGGGGAGCTGTTTTTT.

The J gene is TRBJ2-1, the V gene TRBV29-1, with D maybe TRBD2 (6 bases). V lost 2 bases and J 0 bases, leaving 8 bases between the germline ends. Germline assignment: CDR1 SQVTM and CDR2 ANQGSEA. The CDR3 loop spans 14 amino acids. The CDR3 DNA sequence: TGCAGCGTTGAATACGGGGGCTCCTACAATGAGCAGTTCTTC. This encodes CSVEYGGSYNEQFF.

This chain links TRBV2 with TRBJ1-2; possible D gene TRBD1, 5 bases. CDR3 size: 13 residues. The V gene's germline CDR1 is SNHLY and CDR2 FYNNEI. The germline V and J ends were trimmed by 3 bases and 2 bases, with 7 bases remaining between them. The CDR3 reads CASSEDMNYGYTF. CDR3 nucleotide sequence: TGTGCCAGCAGTGAGGACATGAACTATGGCTACACCTTC.

The chain combines TRBV7-9 with TRBJ2-1; TRBD2 matches 7 bases. Germline V gene sequence: CDR1 SEHNR, CDR2 FQNEAQ (reference sequence). V was clipped by 2 bases and J by 4 bases; unmatched bases: 8. This CDR3 has 16 amino acids. The DNA of the CDR3 is TGTGCCAGCAGCTTAACCCCTAGCGGAGAATACAATGAGCAGTTCTTC. It is translated as CASSLTPSGEYNEQFF. Full variable domain (outside the CDR3, taken from reference TRBV7-9 and TRBJ2-1): DTGVSQNPRHKITKRGQNVTFRCDPISEHNRLYWYRQTLGQGPEFLTYFQNEAQLEKSRLLSDRFSAERPKGSFSTLEIQRTEQGDSAMYLCASSLTPSGEYNEQFFGPGTRLTVL.

The chain has TRBV19 and TRBJ1-2; 7 nucleotides line up with TRBD1. The V gene's germline CDR1 is LNHDA and CDR2 SQIVND (reference sequence). After removal of 8 bases from V and 0 bases from J, the junction contained 12 bases not matched to a gene. The CDR3 covers 16 residues. The CDR3 DNA follows: TGTGCCAGTGGGGCTTACGGACAGGTAGCTAACTATGGCTACACCTTC. Translation: CASGAYGQVANYGYTF.

The genes are TRBV2 and TRBJ2-7, with TRBD2 matching 12 bases. V gave up 6 bases and J gave up 11 bases; unmatched junction bases: 5. The CDR3 runs to 12 residues. Germline V gene sequence: CDR1 SNHLY, CDR2 FYNNEI. The CDR3 is CASRLAGGKEYF. In nucleotides, the CDR3 is TGTGCCAGCAGACTAGCGGGAGGAAAGGAGTACTTC.

This chain links TRBV9 with TRBJ1-2; D unresolved. CDR1 is SGDLS and CDR2 is YYNGEE in the germline V gene. The CDR3 contains 15 residues. Trimming removed 4 bases at V and 6 bases at J, with 19 bases between. The CDR3, as DNA: TGTGCCAGCAGCTACGTCGGGGTGCTGTCGAATGGCTACACCTTC. Protein: CASSYVGVLSNGYTF.

The genes are TRBV27 and TRBJ2-5; D is possibly TRBD1 (5 bases). This CDR3 comprises 13 residues. Germline CDR1 MNHEY, CDR2 SMNVEV (reference sequence). Trimming pared 3 bases from V and 4 bases from J, leaving 9 bases between. The CDR3 region has the DNA TGTGCCAGCAGTTTCAGGGTCCCAGAGACCCAGTACTTC. This sequence encodes CASSFRVPETQYF.

The J gene is TRBJ2-7, the V gene TRBV9; 9 bases match TRBD1. From germline, CDR1 is SGDLS and CDR2 YYNGEE. The CDR3 spans 15 residues. The V gene end was trimmed by 1 base and the J gene end by 5 bases; junction bases not matched to a gene: 7. CDR3 region: CASSVQTGGLNEQYF. The CDR3 DNA reads as TGTGCCAGCAGCGTACAAACAGGGGGCCTCAACGAGCAGTACTTC.

V usage is TRBV29-1 and J usage is TRBJ2-2; 7 bases are shared with TRBD2. V trimming: 0 bases; J trimming: 13 bases; junction bases outside the gene matches: 5. CDR3 length equals 12 residues. CDR1 is SQVTM, CDR2 ANQGSEA, per germline. CDR3 DNA: TGCAGCGTTGAAGACAGGGAGGGTCGGCTGTTTTTT. This codes for CSVEDREGRLFF.

This clone was counted a single time. The chain employs TRBV9 and TRBJ1-4; TRBD1 might be the D (6 bases). The CDR3 contains 15 residues. Germline V gene data show CDR1 as SGDLS and CDR2 as YYNGEE. V lost 3 bases to trimming and J lost 2 bases, with 11 bases between them. CDR3 nucleotides: TGTGCCAGCAGCGAGGGGGGGGATACTAATGAAAAACTGTTTTTT. This gives the protein CASSEGGDTNEKLFF.

This clone came up a few times. This chain uses TRBV30 with TRBJ2-1, with 11 bases lining up with TRBD2. This CDR3 spans 14 amino acids. Per the germline V gene, CDR1 is GTSNPN and CDR2 is SVGIG (reference sequence). J lost 9 bases, V lost 1 base, and 5 bases had no gene match. CDR3 sequence: CAWSEGLAVSEQFF. CDR3 coding DNA: TGTGCCTGGAGTGAGGGACTAGCGGTCAGTGAGCAGTTCTTC.

V and J are TRBV6-1 and TRBJ1-2, with D maybe TRBD1 (6 bases). Germline V lookup: CDR1 MNHNS, CDR2 SASEGT. CDR3 size: 15 residues. Trimming removed 5 bases from V and 2 bases from J, with 15 bases in between. CDR3 nucleotide sequence: TGTGCCAGCAGTAGGTACAGGGAGGGGAACTATGGCTACACCTTC. This sequence encodes CASSRYREGNYGYTF.

CDR3 amino acids: CASSLVGTATEAFF. The CDR3, as DNA: TGTGCCAGCAGCTTAGTGGGGACAGCCACTGAAGCTTTCTTT. The chain recombines TRBV11-2 with TRBJ1-1, with 7 bases aligning to TRBD1. CDR3 length equals 14 residues. The ends lost 1 base at V and 4 bases at J; junction bases unmatched: 3. The germline V gene encodes CDR1 SGHAT and CDR2 FQNNGV.

The rearrangement links TRBV4-3 to TRBJ2-6, with 7 positions matching TRBD2. V lost 4 bases and J lost 0; bases outside the gene matches: 6. CDR1 and CDR2 (germline): LGHNA, YSLEER. The CDR3 totals 17 residues. CDR3 DNA: TGCGCCAGCAGCCTTTACCTAGCGGACTCTGGGGCCAACGTCCTGACTTTC. Its protein is CASSLYLADSGANVLTF.

The rearrangement joins TRBV9 to TRBJ2-1; TRBD1 agrees at 7 bases. Germline V gene lookup returns CDR1 SGDLS and CDR2 YYNGEE. The CDR3 consists of 16 residues. The V gene end was trimmed by 3 bases and the J gene end by 1 base; junction bases not matched to a gene: 7. The CDR3: CASSGDRVRSYNEQFF. The CDR3 nucleotides read TGTGCCAGCAGCGGAGACAGGGTAAGGTCCTACAATGAGCAGTTCTTC.

The chain has TRBV28 and TRBJ2-3, with 11 positions matching TRBD1. This CDR3 has 14 residues. V was clipped by 3 bases and J by 5 bases; unmatched bases: 1. Germline CDR1 MDHEN, CDR2 SYDVKM. The CDR3 region is CASSLDRGQDTQYF. Written as DNA, the CDR3 is TGTGCCAGCAGTTTGGACAGGGGGCAAGATACGCAGTATTTT.

The chain is built from TRBV30 and TRBJ2-7, with 10 bases lining up with TRBD1. Germline V gene data show CDR1 as GTSNPN and CDR2 as SVGIG (reference sequence). The V and J ends lost 2 bases and 6 bases, in that order; junction bases with no gene match: 4. The CDR3 is 13 amino acids. The chain's CDR3 is CAWSPGTGAEQYF. CDR3 nucleotide sequence: TGTGCCTGGAGTCCCGGGACAGGGGCCGAGCAGTACTTC.